This T cell receptor (beta chain) was recorded in a study of T cells of healthy individuals. This clonotype was seen a handful of times. TCRdb ran MiXCR on the 5' RACE reads and lists one entry per CDR3 protein. Of 60,000 to 80,000 distinct CDR3 sequences listed, 15% to 20% are singletons. With V trimmed by 8 bases and J by 9 bases, 11 bases remained unmatched. The CDR3 has 14 amino acids. The germline gives CDR1 MNHEY, CDR2 SVGAGI. This receptor was taken from a human donor in good health. The V call is TRBV6-5, the J call TRBJ2-1, with TRBD1 matching over 9 bases. The CDR3 coding sequence is TGTGCCAGCCTGGGGACAGGGCGGTTGGGTGAGCAGTTCTTC. Protein sequence: CASLGTGRLGEQFF.